The 24 T cell receptor beta chains given below trace back to one sample, sequenced in a study of blood T cell repertoires in COVID-19. Some clones are missing from TCRdb's copy, which holds only in-frame ones; the method was immunoSEQ multiplex PCR. The sample shows about 380,000 clones, around 87% of them seen only once. The sequenced sample consisted of PBMCs or T cells enriched from blood (not recorded which). These TCRs come from a man aged 30 to 45 who had recovered from COVID-19.

The chain links TRBV18 to TRBJ1-1; 7 bases fit TRBD1. Germline V lookup: CDR1 KGHSH, CDR2 LQKENI. The V gene end was trimmed by 3 bases and the J gene end by 1 base; junction bases not matched to a gene: 2. The CDR3 totals 14 residues. DNA of the CDR3: TGTGCCAGCTCACCCCGGACAGGGAACACTGAAGCTTTCTTT. Amino acids: CASSPRTGNTEAFF.

V and J are TRBV7-8 and TRBJ1-5; TRBD1 matches 7 bases. This CDR3 is 16 amino acids long. Germline V gives CDR1 SGHVS, CDR2 FQNEAQ. After removal of 2 bases from V and 4 bases from J, the junction contained 8 bases not matched to a gene. For the CDR3, the DNA is TGTGCCAGCAGCTTAAGCGAGACAGGGACTAATCAGCCCCAGCATTTT. Protein: CASSLSETGTNQPQHF.

This rearrangement joins TRBV18 to TRBJ2-7; 12 positions agree with TRBD2. This CDR3 has 15 residues. Germline trimming cut 3 bases from V and 7 bases from J; bases unmatched to any gene: 7. CDR1 is KGHSH, CDR2 LQKENI, per germline. CDR3 DNA sequence: TGTGCCAGCTCACCCGGACTAGCGGGGAGACGGGAGCAGTACTTC. The encoded protein is CASSPGLAGRREQYF. Looking up the rest from reference TRBV18 and TRBJ2-7 gives the full variable domain: NAGVMQNPRHLVRRRGQEARLRCSPMKGHSHVYWYRQLPEEGLKFMVYLQKENIIDESGMPKERFSAEFPKEGPSILRIQQVVRGDSAAYFCASSPGLAGRREQYFGPGTRLTVT.

V gene TRBV24-1 combines with J gene TRBJ1-2; 8 bases agree with TRBD1. The CDR3 runs to 14 residues. The ends lost 5 bases at V and 4 bases at J; junction bases unmatched: 5. Looked up from germline, CDR1 is KGHDR and CDR2 is SFDVKD. CDR3 nucleotides: TGTGCCACCAGTGGGACGGACAGGGCCTATGGCTACACCTTC. It yields the protein CATSGTDRAYGYTF.

This sequence joins TRBV27 and TRBJ1-2, with D perhaps matching TRBD1 (5 bases). V shed 9 bases and J shed 3 bases, with 14 bases lying between them. The CDR3 is 13 amino acids. The germline V gene encodes CDR1 MNHEY and CDR2 SMNVEV (reference sequence). The CDR3 DNA follows: TGTGCCAGTAGGGACTCGGACGACTATGGCTACACCTTC. Its protein is CASRDSDDYGYTF.

This chain links TRBV29-1 with TRBJ2-1, with 10 positions matching TRBD2. Per the germline V gene, CDR1 is SQVTM and CDR2 is ANQGSEA. This CDR3 has 15 residues. J was trimmed by 9 bases and V by 0 bases; bases with no gene match: 8. In DNA, the CDR3 is TGCAGCGTTGAAGACAGAGCGGGGGGGCCGGGTGAGCAGTTCTTC. It is translated as CSVEDRAGGPGEQFF.

Only one count was recorded for this clone. This chain links TRBV30 with TRBJ1-4; no reliable D call. V lost 3 bases and J lost 8, with 10 bases in between. Germline V CDR1 and CDR2: GTSNPN, SVGIG (reference sequence). This CDR3 has 12 residues. CDR3 sequence: CAWRSPREKLFF. The CDR3 DNA reads as TGTGCCTGGAGGTCACCCAGGGAAAAACTGTTTTTT.

The chain has TRBV7-9 and TRBJ1-1, with TRBD1 matching over 7 bases. Germline values: CDR1 SEHNR, CDR2 FQNEAQ (reference sequence). CDR3 length equals 13 residues. With 5 bases clipped from V and 2 bases from J, the junction kept 2 bases outside the gene matches. The CDR3 sequence is CASSRDSNTEAFF. CDR3 sequence (DNA): TGTGCCAGCAGCCGGGACAGTAACACTGAAGCTTTCTTT.

The chain employs TRBV5-1 and TRBJ2-7; the match to TRBD1 covers 10 bases. Losses at the gene ends were 4 bases for V and 4 bases for J; bases not matched to a gene: 8. Germline values: CDR1 SGHRS, CDR2 YFSETQ. This CDR3 spans 15 amino acids. CDR3 DNA sequence: TGCGCCAGCAGCGTCCGGGACAGGGGCTTTTACGAGCAGTACTTC. Its translation is CASSVRDRGFYEQYF.

The J gene is TRBJ2-2, the V gene TRBV7-2; 10 bases agree with TRBD2. Per the germline V gene, CDR1 is SGHTA and CDR2 is FQGNSA. The length of the CDR3 is 17 residues. Trimming took 6 bases from V and 0 from J; bases not matched to a gene: 7. CDR3 nucleotide sequence: TGTGCCAGCAGGGAGATAGCGGGGGGCCCGAACACCGGGGAGCTGTTTTTT. Translated: CASREIAGGPNTGELFF. Full variable domain (rest looked up from reference TRBV7-2 and TRBJ2-2): GAGVSQSPSNKVTEKGKDVELRCDPISGHTALYWYRQSLGQGLEFLIYFQGNSAPDKSGLPSDRFSAERTGGSVSTLTIQRTQQEDSAVYLCASREIAGGPNTGELFFGEGSRLTVL.

V usage is TRBV12-3 or TRBV12-4 and J usage is TRBJ1-1; 7 nucleotides match TRBD1. This CDR3 region has 13 residues. Trimming removed 5 bases from V and 5 bases from J; junction bases left unmatched: 5. CDR3 bases: TGTGCCAGCAGTACGGGACAGAAGACTGAAGCTTTCTTT. Protein sequence: CASSTGQKTEAFF.

This chain joins TRBV18 and TRBJ2-7, with D possibly matching TRBD2 (5 bases). Trimming pared 3 bases from V and 3 bases from J, leaving 9 bases between. The CDR3 is 13 amino acids. The germline V gene encodes CDR1 KGHSH and CDR2 LQKENI. CDR3 sequence (DNA): TGTGCCAGCTCACCCTCCGGGGTCTACGAGCAGTACTTC. Translating gives CASSPSGVYEQYF.

This clone was counted a few times. The chain recombines TRBV27 with TRBJ1-1; the D is unclear. This CDR3 region has 16 residues. The germline V gene encodes CDR1 MNHEY and CDR2 SMNVEV (reference sequence). The ends were cut back, 2 bases at V and 0 bases at J, with 13 bases in the middle. The CDR3 sequence is CASSLGGVGMNTEAFF. The CDR3, as DNA: TGTGCCAGCAGTTTAGGCGGGGTCGGGATGAACACTGAAGCTTTCTTT.

CDR3 residues: CASSWDRARSSPLHF. The CDR3 DNA reads as TGTGCCAGCAGCTGGGACAGGGCAAGAAGTTCACCCCTCCACTTT. The rearrangement links TRBV7-2 to TRBJ1-6; TRBD1 aligns across 9 bases. V trimming: 4 bases; J trimming: 9 bases; junction bases outside the gene matches: 7. Germline assignment: CDR1 SGHTA and CDR2 FQGNSA. The CDR3 totals 15 residues.

The gene calls are TRBV29-1 and TRBJ2-2; 8 bases are shared with TRBD1. CDR1 and CDR2 from the germline V gene are SQVTM and ANQGSEA. V was pared by 6 bases and J by 4 bases, with 7 bases of the junction left unmatched. The CDR3 covers 14 residues. The DNA of the CDR3 is TGCAGCGTGGCCGGGACAGGCGTCACCGGGGAGCTGTTTTTT. Translation: CSVAGTGVTGELFF.

As to this clone: In the same sample, other DNA sequences code for this CDR3. The chain recombines TRBV18 with TRBJ1-1; D is unresolved. The V gene's germline CDR1 is KGHSH and CDR2 LQKENI. The length of the CDR3 is 12 residues. V gave up 3 bases and J gave up 5 bases, with 7 bases separating them. CDR3 in DNA: TGTGCCAGCTCACCCCGGGATACTGAAGCTTTCTTT. Translating it yields CASSPRDTEAFF.

The chain recombines TRBV19 with TRBJ1-6; no definite D call. Germline V gene sequence: CDR1 LNHDA, CDR2 SQIVND (reference sequence). Trimming left V 3 bases short and J 6 bases short, with 15 bases between. The CDR3 length is 16 residues. In DNA, the CDR3 is TGTGCCAGTAGTATCAAAGCGGGGTTTGCTAATTCACCCCTCCACTTT. Amino acids: CASSIKAGFANSPLHF.

The rearrangement links TRBV27 to TRBJ2-7; D is undetermined. Germline assignment: CDR1 MNHEY and CDR2 SMNVEV (reference sequence). The V end was cut by 2 bases, the J end by 7 bases, with 6 bases between. The CDR3 is made up of 11 amino acids. The CDR3 sequence is CASSLAGEQYF. DNA for the CDR3: TGTGCCAGCAGTTTAGCCGGGGAGCAGTACTTC.

The V and J genes are TRBV14 and TRBJ2-7; no clear D gene. Germline CDR1 and CDR2: SGHDN and FVKESK. The CDR3 consists of 11 residues. Trimming pared 3 bases from V and 3 bases from J, leaving 3 bases between. CDR3 in DNA: TGTGCCAGCAGCCACTACTACGAGCAGTACTTC. This encodes CASSHYYEQYF.

This clone was seen only once. V and J are TRBV18 and TRBJ1-3; D gene uncertain. Trimming removed 5 bases from V and 4 bases from J, with 15 bases in between. Germline V gives CDR1 KGHSH, CDR2 LQKENI. This CDR3 is 15 amino acids long. CDR3 residues: CASSSYGRSGNTIYF. The CDR3 DNA reads as TGTGCCAGCTCATCCTACGGGAGGTCCGGAAACACCATATATTTT.

This chain links TRBV6-1 with TRBJ1-1; perhaps TRBD1 as D (5 bases). The CDR3 loop spans 14 amino acids. V lost 2 bases to trimming and J lost 7 bases, with 14 bases between them. CDR1 and CDR2 from the germline V gene are MNHNS and SASEGT. Written as DNA, the CDR3 is TGTGCCAGCAGTGAATTAGTCGCCGGGGGTGAAGCTTTCTTT. It yields the protein CASSELVAGGEAFF.

This rearrangement joins TRBV11-3 to TRBJ2-2; 7 nucleotides line up with TRBD1. Trimming took 3 bases from V and 1 from J; bases not matched to a gene: 5. The CDR3 sequence is 16 residues long. The germline CDR1 and CDR2 sequences are SGHNT and YENEEA. The CDR3 nucleotides read TGTGCCAGCAGCTTGAGGACAGGTCGGAACACCGGGGAGCTGTTTTTT. The encoded protein is CASSLRTGRNTGELFF.

This chain links TRBV10-1 with TRBJ2-1; 8 positions agree with TRBD1. J gave up 4 bases and V 2 bases, and 4 bases lay outside the gene matches. The CDR3 has 15 residues. Per germline, CDR1 WNHNN and CDR2 SYGVQD (reference sequence). This CDR3 is CASSEGGTGYNEQFF. The CDR3 DNA follows: TGCGCCAGCAGTGAGGGTGGGACAGGTTACAATGAGCAGTTCTTC.

The chain recombines TRBV7-2 with TRBJ2-5, with D maybe TRBD2 (6 bases). Germline lookup yields CDR1 SGHTA and CDR2 FQGNSA. The CDR3 is made up of 17 amino acids. Trimming cost V 5 bases and J 2 bases, with 21 bases left between them. DNA of the CDR3: TGTGCCAGCAGCCTCCAATGGGGAGGTGTGGGGCAAGAGACCCAGTACTTC. It translates to CASSLQWGGVGQETQYF. The full variable domain, in which reference TRBV7-2 and TRBJ2-5 provide the parts outside the CDR3, is GAGVSQSPSNKVTEKGKDVELRCDPISGHTALYWYRQSLGQGLEFLIYFQGNSAPDKSGLPSDRFSAERTGGSVSTLTIQRTQQEDSAVYLCASSLQWGGVGQETQYFGPGTRLLVL.